Presented here are 26 T cell receptor beta chains from one specimen sequenced in a study of T-cell reconstitution after alpha-beta-depleted transplantation in children. A library of TCRbeta sequences, prepared with unique molecular identifiers, was generated. A single record per CDR3 protein comes from TCRdb applying MiXCR to the PCR reads. Found here are about 580,000 distinct CDR3 sequences, roughly 24% of them singletons; the top ten hold less than 15%. The starting material was PBMCs, mostly from graft donor cells, obtained 360 days after TCRalphabeta/CD19-depleted stem cell transplant. All receptors come from a boy less than two years old who had a stem cell transplant for acute myeloid leukemia, so the T cells may come from the graft donor.

The CDR3 coding sequence is TGTGCCAGCGCACCCCCGCTGACAGGGTGGGAGGAGCAGTACTTC. Translation: CASAPPLTGWEEQYF. The V gene is TRBV12-3 or TRBV12-4, the J gene TRBJ2-7; 7 bases fit TRBD1. CDR3 length equals 15 residues. Unmatched junction bases numbered 17, after V lost 8 bases and J lost 7 bases.

V is TRBV20-1 and J is TRBJ2-4; 7 bases are shared with TRBD2. Germline-derived CDR1 and CDR2 are DFQATT and SNEGSKA (reference sequence). This CDR3 is 19 amino acids long. J gave up 1 base and V 3 bases, and 18 bases lay outside the gene matches. The CDR3 DNA sequence: TGCAGTGCTAGCCGGTGGGGGGAGGGTCCCCGGAGGGCCAAAAACATTCAGTACTTC. This codes for CSASRWGEGPRRAKNIQYF.

This clonotype was picked up a small number of times. Here the CDR3 reads CASSQDYGTAYYGYTF. CDR3 sequence (DNA): TGCGCCAGCAGCCAAGATTATGGGACAGCGTACTATGGCTACACCTTC. The rearrangement links TRBV4-3 to TRBJ1-2; 7 bases match TRBD1. The CDR3 is 16 residues long. V gave up 0 bases and J gave up 3 bases; unmatched junction bases: 7. Germline CDR1 is LGHNA and CDR2 is YSLEER.

The V and J genes are TRBV12-3 or TRBV12-4 and TRBJ2-3, with a possible D match to TRBD2 (7 bases). This CDR3 contains 14 residues. The germline V and J ends were trimmed by 9 bases and 0 bases, with 13 bases remaining between them. CDR3 nucleotide sequence: TGTGCCAGTGGGGGGGGGCTTAGCACAGATACGCAGTATTTT. The encoded protein is CASGGGLSTDTQYF.

The CDR3 bases are TGCGCCAGCAGCTTGCCCGGACAGGGGAACACCGGGGAGCTGTTTTTT. This translates into CASSLPGQGNTGELFF. This chain links TRBV5-1 with TRBJ2-2; 8 bases are shared with TRBD1. V dropped 1 base and J dropped 1; count of bases not matched to a gene: 3. This CDR3 has 16 amino acids. Per the germline V gene, CDR1 is SGHRS and CDR2 is YFSETQ.

CDR3 sequence: CASSNTGTSGNTIYF. In DNA form, the CDR3 reads TGTGCCAGCAGCAACACAGGGACCTCTGGAAACACCATATATTTT. The rearrangement links TRBV7-2 to TRBJ1-3; a possible D gene is TRBD1 (6 bases). V was pared by 5 bases and J by 0 bases, with 11 bases between. From germline, CDR1 is SGHTA and CDR2 FQGNSA. The CDR3 contains 15 residues.

This clonotype was found many times. The CDR3 bases are TGCAGCGTTGAAGCGGGGAACACCATATATTTT. Translating gives CSVEAGNTIYF. The V and J genes are TRBV29-1 and TRBJ1-3; D is uncertain. Trimming took 1 base from V and 7 from J, leaving 5 bases between them. This CDR3 spans 11 amino acids. Germline loops: CDR1 SQVTM, CDR2 ANQGSEA.

A few counts support this clonotype. This chain's CDR3 is CASSEPRGYGTDTQYF. CDR3 nucleotide sequence: TGTGCCAGCAGCGAACCCAGGGGGTACGGCACAGATACGCAGTATTTT. The chain recombines TRBV9 with TRBJ2-3; TRBD1 matches at 7 bases. The V segment lost 3 bases and the J segment 1 base; nucleotides outside the gene matches: 8. This CDR3 has 16 amino acids. Germline CDR1 is SGDLS and CDR2 is YYNGEE.

This clonotype occurred many times. The chain links TRBV10-3 to TRBJ2-1; D gene ambiguous. The germline CDR1 and CDR2 sequences are ENHRY and SYGVKD. The CDR3 has 12 amino acids. V dropped 8 bases and J dropped 0 bases, with 5 bases sitting between them. CDR3 coding DNA: TGTGCCATCGGGCCCTCCTACAATGAGCAGTTCTTC. Amino acid sequence: CAIGPSYNEQFF.

The rearrangement links TRBV10-3 to TRBJ1-1, with D tentatively TRBD1 (5 bases). The CDR3 is 14 residues long. Deletions cut 2 bases from V and 0 bases from J, with 7 bases between. CDR1 is ENHRY, CDR2 SYGVKD, per germline. The CDR3 nucleotides read TGTGCCATCAGTGAGAGAGGGGTGAACACTGAAGCTTTCTTT. Protein product: CAISERGVNTEAFF.

CDR3 coding DNA: TGTGCCACCGGACTACCGGGACAACCCTCCTACAATGAGCAGTTCTTC. It yields the protein CATGLPGQPSYNEQFF. This chain uses TRBV12-3 or TRBV12-4 with TRBJ2-1; perhaps D is TRBD1 or TRBD2 (6 bases each). The germline V and J ends were trimmed by 10 bases and 0 bases, with 19 bases remaining between them. The CDR3 sequence is 16 residues long.

This clonotype appeared many times. V usage is TRBV15 and J usage is TRBJ1-6; D might be TRBD1 (5 bases). CDR3 length: 15 residues. The V and J ends lost 1 base and 7 bases respectively, with 11 bases between them. CDR1 and CDR2 (germline): LNHNV, YYDKDF (reference sequence). The CDR3 reads CATSRAGTENSPLHF. The CDR3 DNA reads as TGTGCCACCAGCAGAGCAGGGACCGAAAATTCACCCCTCCACTTT.

The CDR3, as DNA: TGTGCCAGCAGCCCGGGGACTAGCGGGGGCACTGAGCAGTTCTTC. Protein: CASSPGTSGGTEQFF. The chain links TRBV5-5 to TRBJ2-1; the match to TRBD2 covers 14 bases. The germline CDR1 and CDR2 sequences are SGHKS and YYEKEE (reference sequence). V lost 4 bases, J lost 9 bases, and 6 bases stayed unmatched. This CDR3 has 15 amino acids. Drawing the rest from reference TRBV5-5 and TRBJ2-1, the complete variable domain is DAGVTQSPTHLIKTRGQQVTLRCSPISGHKSVSWYQQVLGQGPQFIFQYYEKEERGRGNFPDRFSARQFPNYSSELNVNALLLGDSALYLCASSPGTSGGTEQFFGPGTRLTVL.

This clonotype was seen a handful of times. The genes are TRBV12-3 or TRBV12-4 and TRBJ2-3, with no clear D. V was shortened by 3 bases and J by 1 base, with 11 bases between the two germline ends. The CDR3 totals 15 residues. CDR3 protein: CASSLTPPRTDTQYF. As DNA, the CDR3 is TGTGCCAGCAGTTTGACGCCCCCCCGCACAGATACGCAGTATTTT.

In its sample, this clonotype was seen many times. The chain couples TRBV6-6 to TRBJ2-7, with D possibly matching TRBD2 (7 bases). Germline-derived CDR1 and CDR2 are MNHNY and SVGAGI (reference sequence). This CDR3 has 13 residues. Between the trimmed V and J ends, which lost 0 bases and 7 bases, there was a span of 10 bases. The CDR3 sequence: CASSYSGGREQYF. The CDR3, as DNA: TGTGCCAGCAGTTACTCGGGGGGGCGTGAGCAGTACTTC.

This clonotype was recorded a few times. This CDR3 reads CSAAFHGYTEAFF. The CDR3 DNA reads as TGCAGTGCTGCCTTTCATGGTTACACTGAAGCTTTCTTT. The chain links TRBV20-1 to TRBJ1-1; D not certain. The V and J ends lost 5 bases and 3 bases respectively, with 13 bases between them. The CDR3 sequence is 13 residues long. Germline V gene sequence: CDR1 DFQATT, CDR2 SNEGSKA (reference sequence).

Many counts were recorded for this clonotype. The chain uses TRBV20-1 and TRBJ2-5; D is perhaps TRBD1 (6 bases). Germline CDR1 and CDR2: DFQATT and SNEGSKA (reference sequence). Trimming took off 6 bases at V and 1 base at J, with 15 bases between the two ends. The CDR3 has 14 residues. The DNA for the CDR3 is TGCAGTGCGTTCTGGGGGCCTACCCAAGAGACCCAGTACTTC. Its translation is CSAFWGPTQETQYF.

This clonotype came up many times. The V and J genes are TRBV20-1 and TRBJ2-1; 7 bases line up with TRBD1. This CDR3 contains 14 residues. After removal of 5 bases from V and 5 bases from J, the junction contained 9 bases not matched to a gene. CDR1 and CDR2 (germline): DFQATT, SNEGSKA (reference sequence). The CDR3 sequence is CSAGRLTGNNEQFF. CDR3 nucleotide sequence: TGCAGTGCTGGTAGACTGACAGGGAACAATGAGCAGTTCTTC.

There are many counts of this clonotype. The rearrangement links TRBV3-1 to TRBJ2-1; the match to TRBD2 covers 12 bases. Germline values: CDR1 LGHDT, CDR2 YNNKEL (reference sequence). The V and J ends lost 4 bases and 5 bases, in that order; junction bases with no gene match: 3. The CDR3 covers 15 residues. This CDR3 reads CASSRGLAGHNEQFF. DNA of the CDR3: TGTGCCAGCAGCCGCGGACTAGCGGGGCACAATGAGCAGTTCTTC.

This clonotype was observed a few times. The chain links TRBV25-1 to TRBJ2-7; D not certain. Trimming left V 1 base short and J 0 bases short, with 7 bases between. This CDR3 has 14 amino acids. The V gene's germline CDR1 is MGHDK and CDR2 SYGVNS. The CDR3 here is CASSELGTSYEQYV. The CDR3 nucleotides are TGTGCCAGCAGTGAATTGGGTACCTCCTACGAGCAGTACGTC.

The chain employs TRBV10-3 and TRBJ2-4, with TRBD1 matching 8 bases. Trimming cost V 0 bases and J 1 base; bases outside gene matches: 5. This CDR3 comprises 17 residues. Germline assignment: CDR1 ENHRY and CDR2 SYGVKD. The CDR3 region is CAISESLDRVAKNIQYF. In DNA form, the CDR3 reads TGTGCCATCAGTGAGTCATTGGACAGGGTTGCCAAAAACATTCAGTACTTC.

The chain employs TRBV4-3 and TRBJ2-1; the D is unclear. CDR1 and CDR2 from the germline V gene are LGHNA and YSLEER. V lost 3 bases and J 0 bases, leaving 6 bases between the germline ends. The CDR3 spans 14 residues. CDR3 DNA: TGCGCCAGCAGCCACGAGAGCTCCTACAATGAGCAGTTCTTC. Residues: CASSHESSYNEQFF.

This clonotype was seen a handful of times. The rearrangement uses TRBV6-2 or TRBV6-3 and TRBJ2-7, with 10 bases lining up with TRBD2. The CDR3 loop spans 16 amino acids. J lost 5 bases, V lost 7 bases, and 14 bases had no gene match. CDR1 is MNHEY, CDR2 SVGEGT, per germline. CDR3 sequence reads: CASIGDSGLASHEQYF. The CDR3 bases are TGTGCCAGCATCGGCGATTCGGGACTAGCGTCCCACGAGCAGTACTTC.

V and J are TRBV4-1 and TRBJ1-2; D possibly corresponds to TRBD1 (5 bases). Trimming pared 0 bases from V and 6 bases from J, leaving 11 bases between. CDR3 length: 14 amino acids. Germline loops: CDR1 MGHRA, CDR2 YSYEKL. As DNA, the CDR3 is TGCGCCAGCAGCCAAGATCTACGGGGACATGGCTACACCTTC. It is translated as CASSQDLRGHGYTF.

This clonotype was found many times. The chain links TRBV20-1 to TRBJ2-7; 9 bases are shared with TRBD1. Germline V gene lookup returns CDR1 DFQATT and CDR2 SNEGSKA (reference sequence). V trimming: 6 bases; J trimming: 3 bases; junction bases outside the gene matches: 6. The CDR3 is made up of 13 amino acids. The CDR3 here is CSALDRGVYEQYV. The CDR3 DNA follows: TGCAGTGCGCTAGACAGGGGGGTCTACGAGCAGTACGTC.

This clonotype has more than one count but fewer than ten. V gene TRBV20-1 combines with J gene TRBJ2-5; 10 positions agree with TRBD2. The CDR3 is 18 amino acids. Germline CDR1 is DFQATT and CDR2 is SNEGSKA (reference sequence). The junction had 16 bases not matched to a gene; V was cut back by 6 bases and J by 0 bases. Here the CDR3 DNA reads TGCAGTGCCGTACCCCCGGGACTAGCGTGGAGCTACCAAGAGACCCAGTACTTC. This codes for CSAVPPGLAWSYQETQYF.